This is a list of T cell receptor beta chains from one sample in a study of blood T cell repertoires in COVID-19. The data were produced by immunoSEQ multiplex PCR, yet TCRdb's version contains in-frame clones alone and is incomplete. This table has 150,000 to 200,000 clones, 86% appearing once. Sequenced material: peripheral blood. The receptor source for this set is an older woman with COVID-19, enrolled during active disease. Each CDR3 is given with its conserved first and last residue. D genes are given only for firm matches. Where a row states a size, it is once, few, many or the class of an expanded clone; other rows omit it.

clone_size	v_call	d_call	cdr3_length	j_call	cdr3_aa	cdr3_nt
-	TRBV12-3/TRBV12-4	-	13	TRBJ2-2	CASSETGWEELFF	TGTGCCAGCAGCGAGACAGGATGGGAGGAGCTGTTTTTT
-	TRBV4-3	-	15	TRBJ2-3	CASSQGSWGTDTQYF	TGCGCCAGCAGCCAAGGGAGTTGGGGCACAGATACGCAGTATTTT
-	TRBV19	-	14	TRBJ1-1	CASSIGGGNTEAFF	TGTGCCAGTAGTATTGGGGGAGGGAACACTGAAGCTTTCTTT
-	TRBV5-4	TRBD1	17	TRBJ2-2	CASSRDRGRVNAGELFF	TGTGCCAGCAGTAGAGACAGGGGAAGAGTGAACGCCGGGGAGCTGTTTTTT
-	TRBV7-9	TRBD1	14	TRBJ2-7	CASSAGTGTRPADF	TGTGCCAGCAGCGCTGGGACAGGTACCAGACCCGCGGACTTC
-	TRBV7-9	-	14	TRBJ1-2	CASSPNTGMNGYTF	TGTGCCAGCAGCCCTAATACAGGGATGAATGGCTACACCTTC
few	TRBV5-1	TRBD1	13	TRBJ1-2	CASSPQGDYGYTF	TGCGCCAGCAGCCCACAGGGGGACTATGGCTACACCTTC
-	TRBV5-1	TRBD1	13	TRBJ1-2	CASSGGTGAGYTF	TGCGCCAGCAGCGGGGGGACAGGGGCCGGCTACACCTTC
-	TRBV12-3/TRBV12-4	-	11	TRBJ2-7	CASSPGYEQYF	TGTGCCAGCTCCCCGGGGTACGAGCAGTACTTC
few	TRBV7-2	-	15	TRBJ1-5	CASSLDWGDREPQHF	TGTGCCAGCAGCTTAGATTGGGGGGATCGTGAGCCCCAGCATTTT
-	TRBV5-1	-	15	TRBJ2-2	CASSLGHINTGELFF	TGCGCCAGCAGCCTGGGACACATTAACACCGGGGAGCTGTTTTTT
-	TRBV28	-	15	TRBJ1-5	CASMQGTYSNQPQHF	TGTGCCAGCATGCAGGGGACATATAGCAATCAGCCCCAGCATTTT
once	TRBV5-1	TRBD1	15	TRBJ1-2	CASSGQGAANYGYTF	TGCGCCAGCAGCGGACAGGGGGCGGCCAACTATGGCTACACCTTC
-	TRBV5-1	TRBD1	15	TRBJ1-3	CASSRDRGPGNTIYF	TGCGCCAGCAGCCGAGACAGGGGGCCTGGAAACACCATATATTTT
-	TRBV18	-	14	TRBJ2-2	CASSPQFNTGELFF	TGTGCCAGCTCACCGCAGTTTAACACCGGGGAGCTGTTTTTT
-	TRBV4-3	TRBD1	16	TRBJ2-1	CASSQLRLTGLNEQFF	TGCGCCAGCAGCCAGCTCCGATTGACAGGGCTCAATGAGCAGTTCTTC
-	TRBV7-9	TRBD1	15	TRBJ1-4	CASSPTGWANEKLFF	TGTGCCAGCAGCCCGACAGGGTGGGCTAATGAAAAACTGTTTTTT
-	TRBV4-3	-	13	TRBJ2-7	CASSQGAGREQYF	TGCGCCAGCAGCCAAGGCGCGGGGCGCGAGCAGTACTTC
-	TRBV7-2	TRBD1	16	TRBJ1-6	CASRLPGQGPNSPLHF	TGTGCCAGCAGACTACCGGGACAGGGACCAAATTCACCCCTCCACTTT
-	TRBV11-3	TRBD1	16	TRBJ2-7	CASSSFHPGQTYEQYF	TGTGCCAGCAGCTCATTTCATCCGGGACAGACCTACGAGCAGTACTTC
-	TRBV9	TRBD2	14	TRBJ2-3	CASSKLAGTDTQYF	TGTGCCAGCAGCAAGCTAGCGGGTACAGATACGCAGTATTTT
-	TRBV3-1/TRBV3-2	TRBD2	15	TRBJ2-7	CASSHALAETYEQYF	TGTGCCAGCAGCCACGCACTAGCGGAGACCTACGAGCAGTACTTC
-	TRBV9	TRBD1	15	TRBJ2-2	CASRGDSANTGELFF	TGTGCCAGCAGAGGGGACAGCGCGAACACCGGGGAGCTGTTTTTT
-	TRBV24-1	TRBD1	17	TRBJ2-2	CATSDPGQGRGTGELFF	TGTGCCACCAGTGACCCTGGACAGGGTAGGGGCACCGGGGAGCTGTTTTTT
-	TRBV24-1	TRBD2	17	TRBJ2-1	CATSDPGLAGGYNEQFF	TGTGCCACCAGTGACCCGGGACTAGCGGGAGGCTACAATGAGCAGTTCTTC
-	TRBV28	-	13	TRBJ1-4	CAIRDGLQEKLFF	TGTGCCATCAGGGACGGACTTCAGGAAAAACTGTTTTTT
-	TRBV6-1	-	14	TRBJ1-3	CASSEQGSGNTIYF	TGTGCCAGCAGTGAACAGGGCTCTGGAAACACCATATATTTT
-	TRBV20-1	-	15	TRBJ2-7	CSASRPQGASYEQYF	TGCAGTGCTAGTCGCCCCCAGGGTGCCTCCTACGAGCAGTACTTC
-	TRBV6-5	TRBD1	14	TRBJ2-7	CASSYSDRGYEQYF	TGTGCCAGCAGTTACTCGGACAGGGGATATGAGCAGTACTTC
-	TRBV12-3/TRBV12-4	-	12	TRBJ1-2	CASSPGHRGYTF	TGTGCCAGCAGCCCGGGACATCGAGGCTACACCTTC
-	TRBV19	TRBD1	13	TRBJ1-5	CASSGTGRQPQHF	TGTGCCAGTAGTGGGACAGGCCGTCAGCCCCAGCATTTT
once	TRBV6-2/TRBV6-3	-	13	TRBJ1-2	CASSPVGVFGYTF	TGTGCCAGCAGCCCAGTCGGAGTCTTTGGCTACACCTTC
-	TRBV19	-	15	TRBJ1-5	CASSIGGGSQRPQHF	TGTGCCAGTAGTATAGGTGGAGGGTCCCAACGGCCCCAGCATTTT
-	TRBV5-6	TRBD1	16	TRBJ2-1	CASSPTWDRGLNEQFF	TGTGCCAGCAGCCCGACGTGGGACAGGGGATTGAATGAGCAGTTCTTC
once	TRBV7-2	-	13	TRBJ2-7	CASSSSFTTEQYF	TGTGCCAGCAGCTCCTCTTTTACTACCGAGCAGTACTTC
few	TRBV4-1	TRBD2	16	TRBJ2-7	CASSLSSGTSTYEQYF	TGCGCCAGCAGCCTCTCCTCCGGGACTAGCACCTACGAGCAGTACTTC
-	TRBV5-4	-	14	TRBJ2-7	CASSRGTSFYEQYF	TGTGCCAGCAGCAGAGGGACTTCCTTCTACGAGCAGTACTTC
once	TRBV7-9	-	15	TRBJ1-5	CASSLAAGGNQPQHF	TGTGCCAGCAGCTTAGCCGCGGGGGGGAATCAGCCCCAGCATTTT
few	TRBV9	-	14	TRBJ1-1	CASSQQGRFTEAFF	TGTGCCAGCAGTCAGCAGGGGCGGTTCACTGAAGCTTTCTTT
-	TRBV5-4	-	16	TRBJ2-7	CASSYQQGGLAGEQYF	TGTGCCAGCAGCTACCAACAGGGGGGACTAGCAGGCGAGCAGTACTTC
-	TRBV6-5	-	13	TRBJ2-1	CASSYPGGNEQFF	TGTGCCAGCAGTTACCCAGGGGGGAATGAGCAGTTCTTC
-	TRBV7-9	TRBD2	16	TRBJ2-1	CASSSAGTSASHEQFF	TGTGCCAGCAGCTCTGCCGGGACTAGCGCCTCCCATGAGCAGTTCTTC
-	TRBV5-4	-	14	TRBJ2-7	CASSPPGGSYEQYF	TGTGCCAGCAGCCCCCCCGGGGGAAGCTACGAGCAGTACTTC
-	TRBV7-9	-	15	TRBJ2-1	CASSEGLIGDNEQFF	TGTGCCAGCAGCGAAGGACTAATCGGCGACAATGAGCAGTTCTTC
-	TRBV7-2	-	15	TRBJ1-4	CASRYTVDHSEKLFF	TGTGCCAGCAGATACACAGTGGATCACAGTGAAAAACTGTTTTTT
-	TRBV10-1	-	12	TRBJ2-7	CASSNNNYEQYF	TGCGCCAGCAGCAATAACAACTACGAGCAGTACTTC